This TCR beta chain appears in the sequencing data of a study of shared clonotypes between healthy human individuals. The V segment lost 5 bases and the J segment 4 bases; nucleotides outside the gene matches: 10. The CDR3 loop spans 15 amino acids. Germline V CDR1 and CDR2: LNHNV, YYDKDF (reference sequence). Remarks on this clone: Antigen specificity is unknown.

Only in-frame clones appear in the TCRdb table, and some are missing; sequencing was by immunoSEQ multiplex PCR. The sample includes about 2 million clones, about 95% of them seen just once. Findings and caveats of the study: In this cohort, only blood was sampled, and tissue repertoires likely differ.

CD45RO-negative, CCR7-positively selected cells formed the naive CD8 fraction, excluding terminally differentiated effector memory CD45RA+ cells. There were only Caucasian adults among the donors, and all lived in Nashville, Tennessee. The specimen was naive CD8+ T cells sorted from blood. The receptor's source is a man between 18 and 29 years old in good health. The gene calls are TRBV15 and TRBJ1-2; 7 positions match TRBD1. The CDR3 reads CATSEVEGGFYGYTF. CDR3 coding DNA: TGTGCCACCAGCGAAGTGGAAGGGGGCTTCTATGGCTACACCTTC.